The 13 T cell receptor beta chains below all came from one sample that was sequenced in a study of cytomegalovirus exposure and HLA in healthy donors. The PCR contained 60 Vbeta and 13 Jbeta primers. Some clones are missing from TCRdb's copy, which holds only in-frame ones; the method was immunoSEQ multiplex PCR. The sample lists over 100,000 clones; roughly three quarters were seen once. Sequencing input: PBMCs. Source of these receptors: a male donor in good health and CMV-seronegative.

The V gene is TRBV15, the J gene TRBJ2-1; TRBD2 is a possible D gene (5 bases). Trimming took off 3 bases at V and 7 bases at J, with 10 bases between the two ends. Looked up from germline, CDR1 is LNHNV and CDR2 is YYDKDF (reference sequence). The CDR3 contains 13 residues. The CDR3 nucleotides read TGTGCCACCAGCAGTCCCGAGGGTAATGAGCAGTTCTTC. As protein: CATSSPEGNEQFF.

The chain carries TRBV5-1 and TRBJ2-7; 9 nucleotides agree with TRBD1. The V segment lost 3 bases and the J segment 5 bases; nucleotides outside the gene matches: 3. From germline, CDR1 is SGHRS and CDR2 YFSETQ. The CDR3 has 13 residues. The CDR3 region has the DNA TGCGCCAGCAGCTCACAGGGGGCAAACGAGCAGTACTTC. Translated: CASSSQGANEQYF.

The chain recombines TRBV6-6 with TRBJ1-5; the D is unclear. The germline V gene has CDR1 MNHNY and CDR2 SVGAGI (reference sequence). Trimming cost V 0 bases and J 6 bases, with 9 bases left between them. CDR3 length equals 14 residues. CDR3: CASSYSGSIQPQHF. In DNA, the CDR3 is TGTGCCAGCAGTTACTCCGGGAGTATTCAGCCCCAGCATTTT.

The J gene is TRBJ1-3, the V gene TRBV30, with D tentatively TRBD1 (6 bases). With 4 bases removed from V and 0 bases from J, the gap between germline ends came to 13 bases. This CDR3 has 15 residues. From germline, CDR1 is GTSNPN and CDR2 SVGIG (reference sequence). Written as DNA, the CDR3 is TGTGCCTGGAATCGACAGGCGAGCTCTGGAAACACCATATATTTT. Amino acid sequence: CAWNRQASSGNTIYF.

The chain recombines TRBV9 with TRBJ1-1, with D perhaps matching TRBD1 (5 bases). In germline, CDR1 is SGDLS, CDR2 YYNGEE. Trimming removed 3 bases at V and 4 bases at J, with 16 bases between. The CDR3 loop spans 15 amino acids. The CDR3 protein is CASSETGSGGTEAFF. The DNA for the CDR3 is TGTGCCAGCAGCGAGACCGGGTCCGGGGGCACTGAAGCTTTCTTT. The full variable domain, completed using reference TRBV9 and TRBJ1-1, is DSGVTQTPKHLITATGQRVTLRCSPRSGDLSVYWYQQSLDQGLQFLIQYYNGEERAKGNILERFSAQQFPDLHSELNLSSLELGDSALYFCASSETGSGGTEAFFGQGTRLTVV.

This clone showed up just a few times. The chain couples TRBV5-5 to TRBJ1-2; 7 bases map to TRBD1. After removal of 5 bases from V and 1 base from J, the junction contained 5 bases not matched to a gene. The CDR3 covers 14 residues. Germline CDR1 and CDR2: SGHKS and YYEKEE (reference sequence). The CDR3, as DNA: TGTGCCAGCAGTCTTCGGGACAGTAACTATGGCTACACCTTC. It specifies CASSLRDSNYGYTF.

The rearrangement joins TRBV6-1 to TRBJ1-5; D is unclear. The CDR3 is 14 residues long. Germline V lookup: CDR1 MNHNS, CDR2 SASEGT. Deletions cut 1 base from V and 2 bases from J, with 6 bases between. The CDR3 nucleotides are TGTGCCAGCAGTGAAGATCCGGGCAATCAGCCCCAGCATTTT. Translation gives CASSEDPGNQPQHF.

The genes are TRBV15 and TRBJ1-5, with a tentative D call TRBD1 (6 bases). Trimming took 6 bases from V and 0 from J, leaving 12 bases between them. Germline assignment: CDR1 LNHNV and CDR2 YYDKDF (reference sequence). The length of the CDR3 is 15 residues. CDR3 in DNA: TGTGCCACCAGTGGGGGGGCGTATAGCAATCAGCCCCAGCATTTT. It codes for CATSGGAYSNQPQHF. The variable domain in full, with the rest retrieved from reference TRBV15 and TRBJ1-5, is DAMVIQNPRYQVTQFGKPVTLSCSQTLNHNVMYWYQQKSSQAPKLLFHYYDKDFNNEADTPDNFQSRRPNTSFCFLDIRSPGLGDTAMYLCATSGGAYSNQPQHFGDGTRLSIL.

The CDR3 DNA sequence: TGTGCCAGCAGTTCCTTACAGGGGGCGGCTAACTATGGCTACACCTTC. Its translation is CASSSLQGAANYGYTF. The V call is TRBV6-5, the J call TRBJ1-2, with 9 positions matching TRBD1. Germline CDR1 MNHEY, CDR2 SVGAGI. J was trimmed by 0 bases and V by 4 bases; bases with no gene match: 6. CDR3 size: 16 residues.

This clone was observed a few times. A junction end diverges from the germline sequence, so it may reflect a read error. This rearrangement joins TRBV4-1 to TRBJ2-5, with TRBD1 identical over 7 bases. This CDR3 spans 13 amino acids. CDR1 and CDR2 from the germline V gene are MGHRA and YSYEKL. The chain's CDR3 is CASSEDREETQYF. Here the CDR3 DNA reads TGCGCCAGCAGCGAAGACAGGGAAGAGACCCAGTACTTC.

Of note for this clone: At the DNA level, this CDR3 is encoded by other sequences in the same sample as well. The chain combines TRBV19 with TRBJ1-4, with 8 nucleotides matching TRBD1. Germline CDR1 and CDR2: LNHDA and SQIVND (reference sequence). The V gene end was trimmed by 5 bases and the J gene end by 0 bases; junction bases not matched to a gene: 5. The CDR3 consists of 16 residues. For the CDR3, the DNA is TGTGCCAGTAGTCTTCAGGGGGCGGCAACTAATGAAAAACTGTTTTTT. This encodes CASSLQGAATNEKLFF.

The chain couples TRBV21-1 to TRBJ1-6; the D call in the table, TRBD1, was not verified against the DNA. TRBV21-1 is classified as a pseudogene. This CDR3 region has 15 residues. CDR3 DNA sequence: TGTGCCAGCAGCCTACCGGGACAGGGGATGGTACCCCTCCACTTT. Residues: CASSLPGQGMVPLHF.

CDR3 amino acids: CASREASSYNSPLHF. CDR3 sequence (DNA): TGTGCCAGCAGGGAGGCGAGCTCCTATAATTCACCCCTCCACTTT. The chain carries TRBV7-8 and TRBJ1-6; D unresolved. CDR1 SGHVS and CDR2 FQNEAQ come from the germline V gene. V lost 6 bases and J 0 bases, leaving 9 bases between the germline ends. The CDR3 contains 15 residues.